The entry below gives a single T cell receptor (beta chain) sequence along with its context. The antigen this receptor binds is unknown. Within one base of it there is no much larger clone, and no base qualities were kept. This record belongs to a study of cytomegalovirus exposure and HLA in healthy donors (dated by TCRdb to 2016 to 2017). Concerning the study at large: In an earlier analysis of 550 to 750 of the donors, roughly 300 Gb of sequence data and 117 million unique TCR beta sequences from about 180 million T cells were reported. Across 300 to 500 genotyped donors of the cohort, an average of about 200,000 unique TCR beta nucleotide sequences per donor were sequenced, and 15% to 20% of those sequences were non-productive. The study combined high-throughput TCR immunosequencing, statistical association of individual TCRs with disease status, and machine learning to predict cytomegalovirus infection status. In addition to the first cohort of approximately 650 subjects, a separate validation cohort of over 90 different subjects was used. Roughly five DR-DQ haplotypes were handled as single units for association and clustering, since linkage in the cohort was strong. An early release that covered fewer than 800 HLA-typed donors contained approximately 300 gigabases of sequencing data and 70 million to 100 million unique TCR sequences. Rather than drawing on any new phenotypic data, the later analysis identified candidate immune exposures from TCR beta sequences and the way those sequences occurred across donors. All discovery cohort repertoires had been generated using a single sequencing platform. In a later analysis, previously published TCR beta repertoires from 670 or so donors were re-analyzed and high-resolution HLA genotyping was added so that TCR occurrence patterns could be studied. The study profiled the T cell repertoires of 550 to 700 subjects by immunosequencing and related them to cytomegalovirus serostatus. Of the roughly 400 genotyped donors, roughly 76% were placed in the genetic ancestry cluster associated with self-reported Caucasian donors. Donor age, sex, ethnicity and CMV serostatus were collected together with the repertoire data. In an earlier analysis of 550 to 700 of the donors, high-throughput TCR beta sequencing was used to judge whether each TCR beta V gene segment behaved as functional or pseudogenic. HLA typing included class I and class II loci at four-digit resolution. Typing coverage differed by locus: A, B, C, DRB1 and DQB1 were typed in about 620-630 donors, DQA1 in 522, DPA1 in 600 to 610, and DPB1 in around 440. The study aimed to test whether signatures of past pathogen exposure could be identified by cataloging public T cell receptors. A later genetic analysis took genome-wide SNP genotypes for 398 of the 666 donors and used that subset as a discovery cohort. What the research found in general, with its limitations: Compared with equally common non-associated chains, HLA-associated TCR beta chains in a later analysis were more clonally expanded and had lower generation probabilities. Because counts were too low, seventeen rarely observed V segments, including chromosome 9 orphons, were excluded from the earlier analysis of roughly 580 of the donors. At a false discovery rate of 0.05, a later analysis linked about 17,000 TCR beta sequences to specific HLA alleles. Cytomegalovirus status was reported to be diagnosed by the classifier with high specificity and sensitivity in both the original and validation cohorts. An earlier analysis of around 500 of the donors showed that most TCR beta V segments appeared in productive rearrangements either about 90% or about 30% of the time, which broadly matched IMGT annotations. A few of the identified cytomegalovirus-associated TCR beta chains were confirmed in vitro to be specific for cytomegalovirus antigens. Only TCR beta chains were sequenced in this cohort, and the absence of alpha or paired-chain data limited detectable features. A further reported finding was that TCR beta sequences accurately predicted the HLA-A and HLA-B alleles for most subjects in the first cohort. Immune exposure information for the cohort was limited to CMV serostatus. Most CMV-associated TCR beta chains appeared to be HLA-restricted in a later analysis, and the HLA associations seemed to be driven largely by CMV exposure. An association between a missense DCLRE1C variant and V-gene and J-gene trimming of TCR beta chains was found in a later genetic analysis and replicated in an independent cohort. It was suggested by the authors that the approach could potentially be generalized to other disease states and immunological phenotypes. Because some donors lacked HLA typing at each locus, the association tests relied only on the typed subset. Some IMGT-functional V segments, including TRBV6-2 and TRBV6-3, could not be told apart with the 87-base-pair reads, so those segments were excluded. In a later analysis, TCR association rates were found to vary across HLA loci, with the most associated TCRs seen for DRB1 alleles and the fewest for HLA-C alleles. A cluster of highly shared sequence variants was judged likely to represent a technical artifact of the sequencing pipeline. A total of roughly 160 TCR beta chains were listed by the study as associated with cytomegalovirus. Roughly uniform sequencing depth across donors was assumed in presence/absence analyses, although this assumption may not hold. Compared with the roughly 720-donor mean, donors in an Asian-associated ancestry cluster had fewer N-insertions in productive TCRs, according to a later genetic analysis. Strong co-occurrence of HLA alleles, especially DR and DQ, made assigning TCR associations to individual alleles difficult. Correlated functional status among segregating V segments might reflect linkage disequilibrium, but an unknown experimental factor could not be ruled out. A later analysis reported that several top co-occurrence clusters appeared linked to parvovirus B19, influenza, CMV and Epstein-Barr virus. Most TCR sequences were seen in very few donors, while some public TCRs were found in many individuals.

Relative to germline, V is 1 base shorter and J is 3 bases shorter, with 13 bases between their ends. The CDR3 numbers 15 residues from cysteine through phenylalanine. Only the CDR3 region is kept as DNA, spanning 45 bases read in frame from base 1. CDR1 and CDR2 are drawn from the germline V gene: LGHNA, YSLEER. The cohort consisted of hundreds of healthy bone marrow donors. At the time of sampling, every cohort member was nominally healthy, though immune exposures that went unrecorded were likely present. The donor tested CMV seronegative, placing the donor among the 350 to 400 seronegative members of the cohort. A peripheral blood sample was collected from each donor, and TCR beta sequencing was performed on peripheral blood mononuclear cells. Genomic DNA extraction from the blood cell samples was performed with the Qiagen DNeasy Blood Extraction Kit. Library method: the immunoSEQ multiplex PCR assay. For the multiplex PCR, a mixture combining 60 forward primers for TCR Vbeta segments and 13 reverse primers for TCR Jbeta segments was used. The CDR3 region of rearranged TCR beta genes was amplified from genomic DNA by a multiplex PCR assay. On the Illumina HiSeq System, the amplified TCR beta libraries were sequenced as 87-base-pair reads. In the paper's pipeline: A later analysis counted tens of millions of unique TCR beta chains across the 666 repertoires, and some 11 million of these chains were shared by at least two donors. Raw reads were error-corrected and collapsed into unique sequences with a nearest-neighbor algorithm that merged closely related sequences to remove PCR and sequencing errors. To assign V, D and J gene segments, CDR3 sequences were aligned to IMGT reference sequences. For a sequence to be retained, at least a six-nucleotide match to both a V gene segment and a J gene segment was required. Rearrangements were classified as productive when the CDR3 lacked stop codons and remained in frame with V and J, and all other rearrangements were classified as non-productive. CDR3 was defined according to IMGT convention as the region running from the second conserved V-encoded cysteine to the conserved J-encoded phenylalanine. The earlier analysis of some 580 of the donors excluded any sequence lacking an unambiguous match to a single V gene segment. In an earlier analysis of a few hundred of the donors, V segments were called functional above 56.7% productive rearrangements and were called segregating when the between-donor standard deviation exceeded 5%. A statistical classification framework was built for diagnosing cytomegalovirus status from the catalog of TCR beta chain sequences. V and J gene assignment, in a later analysis, came from comparing TCR nucleotide sequences with IMGT/GENE-DB human TR gene sequences. In a later analysis, CDR3 sequences and most-parsimonious VDJ recombination scenarios were assigned using the TCRdist pipeline. In a later analysis, each TCR beta chain was defined by its CDR3 amino acid sequence together with its V-gene family, and reads without a unique V-gene family were excluded. A later analysis removed 500 to 650 highly shared, low-generation-probability nucleotide sequences to deal with suspected cross-contamination and a sequencing artifact. In a later analysis, a clonal expansion index was calculated for each public chain from normalized within-repertoire ranks of inferred template counts. In a later analysis, generation probabilities were computed with a VDJ recombination model fitted to out-of-frame rearrangements, and the resulting probabilities were checked against IGoR. A later analysis scored TCR-TCR, TCR-HLA and TCR-CMV co-occurrence with hypergeometric tests, applying a repertoire-size bias correction to TCR pairs. A later analysis estimated false discovery rates by permuting HLA or CMV assignments 20 times. A later analysis grouped co-occurring TCRs with DBSCAN, adding TCRdist sequence similarity when clustering within HLA-allele-positive subsets. Co-occurrence clustering excluded repertoires with fewer than 30,000 or more than 120,000 public chains, plus five with anomalous nucleotide sharing. TCRdb provides this immuneACCESS table in a form limited to in-frame rearrangements. Some clones are lacking; in checked studies, under half of them reflect an unresolved V gene, and why the rest are absent is not known. The DNA was the basis for D and trimming; V, J and clone size are from that table. Within this sample are almost 200,000 clones, with over 75% of them counted one time only. In total, the top ten clones hold approximately 2.4% of the sample.

Recombination linked TRBV4-3 to TRBJ2-7; 6 matching bases give a weak D call of TRBD1. The sequence derives from a woman aged 50 to 65 in good health and CMV-seronegative. The sequenced sample was PBMCs. The CDR3 region: CASSQGRDTSYEQYF. The nucleotide sequence reads as follows: TGCGCCAGCAGCCAAGGTAGGGACACCAGCTACGAGCAGTACTTC.